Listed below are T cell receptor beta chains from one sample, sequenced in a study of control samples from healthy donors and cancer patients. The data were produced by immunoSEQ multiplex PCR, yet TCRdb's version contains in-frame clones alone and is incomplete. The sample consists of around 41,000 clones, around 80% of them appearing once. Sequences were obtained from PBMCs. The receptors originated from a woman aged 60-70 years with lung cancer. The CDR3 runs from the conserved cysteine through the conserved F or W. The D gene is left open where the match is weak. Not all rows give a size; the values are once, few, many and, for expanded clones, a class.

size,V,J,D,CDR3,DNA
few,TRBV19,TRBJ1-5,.,CASSIGAQPQHF,TGTGCCAGTAGTATAGGGGCCCAGCCCCAGCATTTT
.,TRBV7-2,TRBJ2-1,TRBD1,CASSLAQGARGEQFF,TGTGCCAGCAGCTTAGCCCAGGGGGCGCGAGGTGAGCAGTTCTTC
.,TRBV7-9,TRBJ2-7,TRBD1,CASSSSGQGYYEQYF,TGTGCCAGCAGCTCCTCGGGACAGGGGTACTACGAGCAGTACTTC
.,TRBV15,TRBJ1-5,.,CATSRDFQPQHF,TGTGCCACCAGCAGAGATTTCCAGCCCCAGCATTTT
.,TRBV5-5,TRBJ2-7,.,CASSLAGTGPYEQYF,TGTGCCAGCAGCTTGGCCGGGACGGGGCCCTACGAGCAGTACTTC
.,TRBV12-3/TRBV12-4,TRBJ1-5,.,CASSSLYNQPQHF,TGTGCCAGCAGTTCTCTATACAATCAGCCCCAGCATTTT
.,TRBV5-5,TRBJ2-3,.,CASSPGGRGDTDTQYF,TGTGCCAGCAGCCCAGGGGGGCGTGGGGACACAGATACGCAGTATTTT
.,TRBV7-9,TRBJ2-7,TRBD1,CASSLGTGFSYEQYF,TGTGCCAGCAGCTTAGGGACAGGCTTCTCCTACGAGCAGTACTTC
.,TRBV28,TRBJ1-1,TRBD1,CASPGQGNTEAFF,TGTGCCAGTCCGGGACAGGGCAACACTGAAGCTTTCTTT
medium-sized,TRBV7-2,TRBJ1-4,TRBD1,CASSLDRGRRELFF,TGTGCCAGCAGCCTGGACAGGGGACGTAGAGAACTGTTTTTT
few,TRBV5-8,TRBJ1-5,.,CASSLATRTASNQPQHF,TGTGCCAGCAGCCTCGCAACCCGAACAGCGAGCAATCAGCCCCAGCATTTT
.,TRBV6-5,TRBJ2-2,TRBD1,CASSYGTGLDTGELFF,TGTGCCAGCAGTTACGGGACAGGTTTAGACACCGGGGAGCTGTTTTTT
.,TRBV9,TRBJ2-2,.,CASSVAQVNTGELFF,TGTGCCAGCAGCGTGGCGCAGGTGAACACCGGGGAGCTGTTTTTT
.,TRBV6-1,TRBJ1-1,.,CASSSRQSNTEAFF,TGTGCCAGCAGTTCACGACAGAGTAACACTGAAGCTTTCTTT
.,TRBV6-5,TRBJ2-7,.,CASSPPGTYEQYF,TGTGCCAGCAGTCCCCCAGGGACGTACGAGCAGTACTTC
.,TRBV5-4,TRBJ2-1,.,CASSPGGLSYNEQFF,TGTGCCAGCAGCCCCGGGGGGCTCTCCTACAATGAGCAGTTCTTC
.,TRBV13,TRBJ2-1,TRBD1,CASSAWDSRNEQFF,TGTGCCAGCAGCGCTTGGGACAGCCGCAATGAGCAGTTCTTC
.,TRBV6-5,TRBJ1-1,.,CASSYYLEGEAFF,TGTGCCAGCAGTTACTACCTGGAGGGTGAAGCTTTCTTT
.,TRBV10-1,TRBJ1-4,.,CASSASMGTDEKLFF,TGCGCCAGCAGTGCTTCTATGGGTACCGATGAAAAACTGTTTTTT
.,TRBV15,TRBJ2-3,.,CATSRVGTTSPTYTQYF,TGTGCCACCAGCAGAGTTGGGACCACATCCCCCACGTATACGCAGTATTTT
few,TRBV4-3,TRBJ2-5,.,CASSQGHTGETQYF,TGCGCCAGCAGCCAGGGACATACCGGGGAGACCCAGTACTTC
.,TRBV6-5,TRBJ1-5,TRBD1,CASAGDRGDDQPQHF,TGTGCCAGCGCAGGGGACAGGGGGGATGATCAGCCCCAGCATTTT
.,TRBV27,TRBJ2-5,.,CASRGGTTSPTDF,TGTGCCAGCAGGGGGGGCACTACTAGCCCCACGGACTTC
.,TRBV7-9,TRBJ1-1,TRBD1,CASQDTGGNTEAFF,TGTGCCAGCCAAGACACAGGGGGAAACACTGAAGCTTTCTTT
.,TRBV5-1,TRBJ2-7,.,CASSLEQPLNEQYF,TGCGCCAGCAGCTTGGAGCAGCCACTGAACGAGCAGTACTTC
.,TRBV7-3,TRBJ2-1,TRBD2,CASSRLAENEQFF,TGTGCCAGCAGCCGACTAGCAGAAAATGAGCAGTTCTTC
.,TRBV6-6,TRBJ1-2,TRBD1,CASSYSRQGVLYGYTF,TGTGCCAGCAGTTACTCCCGGCAGGGGGTTCTGTATGGCTACACCTTC